This entry lists 19 T cell receptor beta chains sequenced from one sample in a study of blood T cell repertoires in COVID-19. TCRdb's table, derived via immunoSEQ multiplex PCR, lists solely in-frame clones and lacks some. The data show 150,000 to 200,000 clones, around 81% seen once. Sequenced: peripheral blood. All receptors come from a man in his sixties with active or convalescent COVID-19.

The chain employs TRBV3-1 (or the pseudogene TRBV3-2) and TRBJ1-2, with D possibly matching TRBD1 (6 bases). The germline V gene encodes CDR1 LGHDT and CDR2 YNNKEL (reference sequence). The CDR3 spans 14 residues. Deletions cut 1 base from V and 7 bases from J, with 13 bases between. CDR3 sequence: CASSQATGIFGYTF. The DNA of the CDR3 is TGTGCCAGCAGCCAAGCAACAGGGATATTTGGCTACACCTTC.

The V call is TRBV29-1, the J call TRBJ1-5; D possibly corresponds to TRBD1 (5 bases). V was shortened by 6 bases and J by 3 bases, with 9 bases between the two germline ends. Germline V gives CDR1 SQVTM, CDR2 ANQGSEA. CDR3 length equals 12 residues. This CDR3 is CSVRQPNQPQHF. Written as DNA, the CDR3 is TGCAGCGTACGACAGCCCAATCAGCCCCAGCATTTT.

The CDR3 DNA reads TGCGCCAGCAGCTTGCATGCGTCTTTCTGGACAGGGGAGAACACCGGGGAGCTGTTTTTT. It yields the protein CASSLHASFWTGENTGELFF. The chain uses TRBV5-1 and TRBJ2-2; 9 bases line up with TRBD1. The CDR3 runs to 20 residues. Unmatched junction bases numbered 14, after V lost 1 base and J lost 1 base. Germline CDR1 and CDR2: SGHRS and YFSETQ.

The V gene is TRBV3-1 (or the pseudogene TRBV3-2), the J gene TRBJ2-7; a possible D gene is TRBD2 (5 bases). This CDR3 spans 14 amino acids. In germline, CDR1 is LGHDT, CDR2 YNNKEL (reference sequence). V lost 4 bases to trimming and J lost 1 base, with 11 bases between them. DNA of the CDR3: TGTGCCAGCAGCCTTACGGAGGTGTCCTACGAGCAGTACTTC. Protein sequence: CASSLTEVSYEQYF.

This sequence joins TRBV28 and TRBJ2-4; 7 nucleotides agree with TRBD1. CDR1 and CDR2 from the germline V gene are MDHEN and SYDVKM. The CDR3 runs to 15 residues. The J segment lost 5 bases and the V segment lost 3 bases, leaving 7 bases of the junction unmatched. CDR3 DNA sequence: TGTGCCAGCAGTTTTGGAACAGGGGCCCAAAACATTCAGTACTTC. Translation gives CASSFGTGAQNIQYF.

This chain connects TRBV5-1 to TRBJ2-5; 8 positions match TRBD1. The CDR3 sequence is 17 residues long. Germline CDR1 and CDR2: SGHRS and YFSETQ. Trimming took 0 bases from V and 2 from J; bases not matched to a gene: 9. CDR3 nucleotides: TGCGCCAGCAGCTTGGGTCTAACAGGGGGTAGTCAAGAGACCCAGTACTTC. Translation: CASSLGLTGGSQETQYF.

The chain has TRBV6-1 and TRBJ2-7; D possibly corresponds to TRBD2 (6 bases). CDR1 and CDR2 (germline): MNHNS, SASEGT. V lost 2 bases, J lost 3 bases, and 14 bases lay in between. This CDR3 region has 15 residues. CDR3: CASSEWASASYEQYF. The CDR3 DNA reads as TGTGCCAGCAGTGAATGGGCTAGCGCGAGCTACGAGCAGTACTTC.

This chain connects TRBV19 to TRBJ2-1; possible D gene TRBD2, 5 bases. The CDR3 is 15 residues long. Germline V lookup: CDR1 LNHDA, CDR2 SQIVND (reference sequence). Deletions cut 5 bases from V and 7 bases from J, with 18 bases between. The DNA for the CDR3 is TGTGCCAGTAGTCTCCTAGATAAAAAGCGGAATGAGCAGTTCTTC. Translation gives CASSLLDKKRNEQFF. The variable domain in full, completed from reference TRBV19 and TRBJ2-1, reads DGGITQSPKYLFRKEGQNVTLSCEQNLNHDAMYWYRQDPGQGLRLIYYSQIVNDFQKGDIAEGYSVSREKKESFPLTVTSAQKNPTAFYLCASSLLDKKRNEQFFGPGTRLTVL.

This clone was picked up one time. The rearrangement joins TRBV19 to TRBJ2-3; 8 bases are a match to TRBD1. This CDR3 comprises 14 residues. Germline assignment: CDR1 LNHDA and CDR2 SQIVND (reference sequence). Trimming removed 5 bases from V and 6 bases from J; junction bases left unmatched: 7. The CDR3: CASSPGQGSDTQYF. The CDR3, as DNA: TGTGCCAGTAGTCCAGGACAGGGTTCGGATACGCAGTATTTT. Filled out from reference TRBV19 and TRBJ2-3, the complete variable domain reads DGGITQSPKYLFRKEGQNVTLSCEQNLNHDAMYWYRQDPGQGLRLIYYSQIVNDFQKGDIAEGYSVSREKKESFPLTVTSAQKNPTAFYLCASSPGQGSDTQYFGPGTRLTVL.

The gene calls are TRBV18 and TRBJ2-6, with 10 bases identical to TRBD2. Germline lookup yields CDR1 KGHSH and CDR2 LQKENI. Losses at the gene ends were 3 bases for V and 0 bases for J; bases not matched to a gene: 5. The length of the CDR3 is 18 residues. This chain's CDR3 is CASSPTSGSASGANVLTF. The CDR3 DNA reads TGTGCCAGCTCACCGACTAGCGGGTCAGCCTCTGGGGCCAACGTCCTGACTTTC.

V usage is TRBV18 and J usage is TRBJ2-4; maybe TRBD2 (7 bases). Trimming cost V 3 bases and J 7 bases, with 19 bases left between them. Germline CDR1 reads KGHSH; CDR2 reads LQKENI. This CDR3 contains 16 residues. The CDR3 protein is CASSPLVQGSGNIQYF. CDR3 DNA sequence: TGTGCCAGCTCACCTCTCGTACAGGGTAGCGGGAACATTCAGTACTTC.

The chain joins TRBV19 to TRBJ2-7, with a weak D call TRBD2 (6 bases). Germline CDR1 reads LNHDA; CDR2 reads SQIVND (reference sequence). The ends were cut back, 0 bases at V and 9 bases at J, with 27 bases in the middle. This CDR3 spans 18 amino acids. CDR3 region: CASSIDLDVGLGVRGQYF. As DNA, the CDR3 is TGTGCCAGTAGTATAGACCTGGATGTGGGACTCGGCGTGCGCGGGCAGTACTTC.

The rearrangement links TRBV28 to TRBJ1-5, with D possibly TRBD1 on 5 matching bases. The CDR3 extends over 13 amino acids. Germline CDR1 and CDR2: MDHEN and SYDVKM. V lost 3 bases and J 5 bases, leaving 8 bases between the germline ends. DNA for the CDR3: TGTGCCAGCAGTTTGGGCAGGGATCAGCCCCAGCATTTT. Protein product: CASSLGRDQPQHF.

V usage is TRBV7-6 and J usage is TRBJ2-4; 9 positions match TRBD1. CDR3 size: 16 residues. J was trimmed by 3 bases and V by 5 bases; bases with no gene match: 8. Germline CDR1 and CDR2: SGHVS and FNYEAQ. This CDR3 reads CASSPGTGIVKNIQYF. In nucleotides, the CDR3 is TGTGCCAGCAGCCCCGGGACAGGGATAGTCAAAAACATTCAGTACTTC.

The V call is TRBV28, the J call TRBJ1-6; 12 nucleotides match TRBD1. Germline V gene lookup returns CDR1 MDHEN and CDR2 SYDVKM. Trimming removed 3 bases from V and 10 bases from J; junction bases left unmatched: 10. The CDR3 is made up of 17 amino acids. Written as DNA, the CDR3 is TGTGCCAGCAGTTTGGGGACAGGGGGCAGCGCTGTCTCACCCCTCCACTTT. This translates into CASSLGTGGSAVSPLHF.

The rearrangement joins TRBV9 to TRBJ2-5; D not resolved. This CDR3 spans 14 amino acids. V lost 0 bases and J lost 2, with 8 bases in between. CDR1 is SGDLS, CDR2 YYNGEE, per germline. Here the CDR3 reads CASSVGRSQETQYF. The CDR3 DNA is TGTGCCAGCAGCGTAGGGCGGTCACAAGAGACCCAGTACTTC.

V and J are TRBV3-1 (or the pseudogene TRBV3-2) and TRBJ2-2; no reliable D call. Germline CDR1 LGHDT, CDR2 YNNKEL (reference sequence). Deletions cut 6 bases from V and 5 bases from J, with 10 bases between. This CDR3 contains 13 residues. The CDR3, as DNA: TGTGCCAGCAGAATGCCGCTAACCGGGGAGCTGTTTTTT. It yields the protein CASRMPLTGELFF.

This chain joins TRBV3-1 (or the pseudogene TRBV3-2) and TRBJ1-2; TRBD1 aligns across 9 bases. The CDR3 has 13 residues. The trim removed 5 bases at V and 7 bases at J, leaving 5 bases unmatched. Germline CDR1 LGHDT, CDR2 YNNKEL (reference sequence). CDR3 sequence: CASSRGQGFGYTF. DNA for the CDR3: TGTGCCAGCAGCAGGGGACAGGGATTTGGCTACACCTTC.

The gene calls are TRBV7-2 and TRBJ2-1, with 8 bases lining up with TRBD2. Germline V CDR1 and CDR2: SGHTA, FQGNSA. V was pared by 2 bases and J by 5 bases, with 14 bases of the junction left unmatched. The length of the CDR3 is 18 residues. The CDR3 sequence: CASSLRTSGLTKNNEQFF. DNA of the CDR3: TGTGCCAGCAGCTTACGAACTAGCGGCTTGACTAAGAACAATGAGCAGTTCTTC.